This entry describes one T cell receptor beta chain. Its antigen is still unknown. Using its own MiXCR run on the 5' RACE reads, TCRdb lists one record per CDR3 protein. The data contain under 400,000 distinct CDR3 sequences, roughly 11% of them singletons. The CDR3 covers 12 residues. These data are taken from a study of T cells after yellow fever vaccination. General study findings and limits: In FACS-sorted repertoires, abundant clonotypes from the bulk population could appear as contaminants. Post-booster repertoires again held most primary-vaccination clones (about 95% CD4, roughly 88% CD8). Clonotypes found in both CD4 and CD8 compartments made up a small share.

The source material was PBMCs, sampled on the day of the first yellow fever vaccination. The sequence was obtained from a man aged 18 to 30 who received the YFV17D yellow fever vaccine. The chain employs TRBV21-1 and TRBJ2-2. TRBV21-1 is reported as a pseudogene. The CDR3, as DNA: TGTGCCAGCACCCTAGAGGTCGGGGAGCTGTTTTTT. Translated, it gives CASTLEVGELFF.